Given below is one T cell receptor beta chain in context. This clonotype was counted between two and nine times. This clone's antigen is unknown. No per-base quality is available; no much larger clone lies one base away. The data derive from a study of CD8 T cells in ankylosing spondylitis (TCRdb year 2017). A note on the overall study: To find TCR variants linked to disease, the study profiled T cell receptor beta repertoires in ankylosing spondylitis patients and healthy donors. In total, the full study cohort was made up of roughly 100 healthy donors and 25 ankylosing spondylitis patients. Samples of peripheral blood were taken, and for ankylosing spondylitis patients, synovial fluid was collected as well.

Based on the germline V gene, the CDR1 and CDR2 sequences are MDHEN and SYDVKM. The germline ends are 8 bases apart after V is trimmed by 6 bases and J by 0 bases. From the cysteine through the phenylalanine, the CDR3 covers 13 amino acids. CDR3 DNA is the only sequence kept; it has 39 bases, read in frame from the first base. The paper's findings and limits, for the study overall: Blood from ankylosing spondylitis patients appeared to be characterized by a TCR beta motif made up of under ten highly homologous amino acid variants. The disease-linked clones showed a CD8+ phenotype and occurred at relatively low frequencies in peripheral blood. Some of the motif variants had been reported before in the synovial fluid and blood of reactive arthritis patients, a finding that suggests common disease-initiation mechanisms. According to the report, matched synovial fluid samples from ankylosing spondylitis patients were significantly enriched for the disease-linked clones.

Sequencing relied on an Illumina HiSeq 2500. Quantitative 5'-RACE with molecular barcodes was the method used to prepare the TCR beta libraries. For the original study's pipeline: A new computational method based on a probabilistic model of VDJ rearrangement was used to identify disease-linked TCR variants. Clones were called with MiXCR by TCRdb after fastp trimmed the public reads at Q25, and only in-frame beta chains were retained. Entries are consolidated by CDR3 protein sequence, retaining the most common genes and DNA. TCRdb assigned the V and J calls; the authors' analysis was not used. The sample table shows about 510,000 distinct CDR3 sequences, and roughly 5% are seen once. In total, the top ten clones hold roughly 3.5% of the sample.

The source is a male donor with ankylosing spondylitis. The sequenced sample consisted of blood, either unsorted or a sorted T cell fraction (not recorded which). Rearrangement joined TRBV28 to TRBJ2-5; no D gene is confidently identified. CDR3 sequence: CASSVTHQETQYF. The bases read TGTGCCAGCAGCGTTACTCACCAAGAGACCCAGTACTTC. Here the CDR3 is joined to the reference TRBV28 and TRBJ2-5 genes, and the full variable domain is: DVKVTQSSRYLVKRTGEKVFLECVQDMDHENMFWYRQDPGLGLRLIYFSYDVKMKEKGDIPEGYSVSREKKERFSLILESASTNQTSMYLCASSVTHQETQYFGPGTRLLVL.